This T cell receptor (beta chain) was observed in a study of blood T cell repertoires in COVID-19. Whole-study context: From T cells, B-cell-depleted T cells, or PBMCs came the material, which was cDNA or gDNA.

Residents of about two dozen US areas, aged about 18 to 89 years, made up the participants. Participant-given clinical history determined each cohort assignment. Clones were read by immunoSEQ multiplex PCR, and TCRdb kept only the in-frame ones, dropping some. The sample records 150,000 to 200,000 clones, roughly nine tenths being singletons. The source of this sequence is a woman aged 25 to 39 who had recovered from COVID-19. The sequencing sample was made of PBMCs or T cells enriched from blood (not recorded which).

CDR3 sequence reads: CASGGDRTTGNTIYF. The CDR3, as DNA: TGTGCCAGCGGTGGAGACAGGACAACTGGAAACACCATATATTTT. The chain links TRBV2 to TRBJ1-3; a weak D match, TRBD1 (6 bases). V lost 8 bases and J lost 2, with 16 bases in between. The length of the CDR3 is 15 residues. Germline CDR1 is SNHLY and CDR2 is FYNNEI.